This T cell receptor beta chain was captured by sequencing in a study of blood T cell repertoires in COVID-19. As for the study in general: Sources were T cells, B-cell-depleted T cells, or PBMCs; the material itself was cDNA or gDNA.

The CDR3 extends over 14 amino acids. Germline lookup yields CDR1 LNHNV and CDR2 YYDKDF (reference sequence). V was shortened by 0 bases and J by 12 bases, with 15 bases between the two germline ends. In the study's own analysis: How many nucleated cells were present was estimated from reference gene primer amplification. Some clones are missing from TCRdb's copy, which holds only in-frame ones; the method was immunoSEQ multiplex PCR. V, J and clone size reflect that table, while D and trimming were determined from the DNA. The sample gives 100,000 to 150,000 clones, 86% of which show up once; approximately 5.3% is in the top ten.

Sequences were obtained from peripheral blood. This TCR came from a human donor in a cohort sampled during active COVID-19. The chain joins TRBV15 to TRBJ2-1, with D tentatively TRBD2 (6 bases). The DNA for the CDR3 is TGTGCCACCAGCAGAGATCGGGCGGGACGGTCGCAGTTCTTC. This codes for CATSRDRAGRSQFF.